This passage covers 14 T cell receptor beta chains from one sample sequenced in a study of CD8 T cells in Susac syndrome. Random-hexamer reverse transcription was applied to about 0.5 to 1 ug RNA. From the immunoSEQ multiplex PCR reads, TCRdb called clonotypes with MiXCR, one entry per CDR3 protein. Of tens of thousands of distinct CDR3 sequences listed, 96% are singletons. What was sequenced was CD4+ T cells from PBMCs. All receptors come from a human donor with multiple sclerosis.

This chain uses TRBV4-1 with TRBJ2-2; a possible D gene is TRBD1 (6 bases). Trimming removed 1 base from V and 9 bases from J, with 12 bases in between. Germline V CDR1 and CDR2: MGHRA, YSYEKL. The CDR3 runs to 14 residues. The chain's CDR3 is CASSQGLRDRELFF. As DNA, the CDR3 is TGCGCCAGCAGCCAAGGGCTCAGGGACAGGGAGCTGTTTTTT.

The rearrangement links TRBV7-9 to TRBJ2-5, with D tentatively TRBD1 (6 bases). The CDR3 has 10 residues. Trimming shortened V by 8 bases and J by 5 bases, and 6 bases separated the two germline ends. CDR1 and CDR2 (germline): SEHNR, FQNEAQ (reference sequence). In DNA, the CDR3 is TGTGCCAGCCAGGGGGAGACCCAGTACTTC. Translated, it gives CASQGETQYF.

The CDR3 sequence: CASKLGAGANVLTF. Written as DNA, the CDR3 is TGTGCCAGCAAATTAGGGGCTGGGGCCAACGTCCTGACTTTC. The chain joins TRBV12-3 or TRBV12-4 to TRBJ2-6; weak D call: TRBD1 (5 bases). V shed 7 bases and J shed 2 bases, with 9 bases lying between them. This CDR3 is built from 14 residues.

This sequence joins TRBV5-6 and TRBJ1-5, with no clear D. From germline, CDR1 is SGHDT and CDR2 YYEEEE. Trimming left V 2 bases short and J 2 bases short, with 8 bases between. The length of the CDR3 is 14 residues. The DNA for the CDR3 is TGTGCCAGCAGCTTCCGAGAGGGCAATCAGCCCCAGCATTTT. Its translation: CASSFREGNQPQHF.

The sample holds a few counts of this clonotype. The DNA is omitted, as the CDR3 cannot be located on it reliably, and the CDR3 follows TCRdb's listing. The gene calls are TRBV28 and TRBJ2-5. Germline V gene lookup returns CDR1 MDHEN and CDR2 SYDVKM. The CDR3 is 11 amino acids in total, end residues counted. CDR3 residues: CASSFLETQYF.

The chain is built from TRBV3-1 and TRBJ2-2; maybe TRBD2 (5 bases). The CDR3 runs 16 residues. V was pared by 2 bases and J by 2 bases, with 12 bases between. Germline-derived CDR1 and CDR2 are LGHDT and YNNKEL (reference sequence). The CDR3 coding sequence is TGTGCCAGCAGCCAAAGGCGCCTAGCAAACACCGGGGAGCTGTTTTTT. As protein: CASSQRRLANTGELFF.

This chain links TRBV3-1 with TRBJ1-5, with 11 positions matching TRBD1. This CDR3 has 16 amino acids. Germline V CDR1 and CDR2: LGHDT, YNNKEL (reference sequence). Losses at the gene ends were 1 base for V and 6 bases for J; bases not matched to a gene: 5. The CDR3 bases are TGTGCCAGCAGCCAAGGCGGGACAGGGGGTTCTCAGCCCCAGCATTTT. It is translated as CASSQGGTGGSQPQHF.

The chain joins TRBV7-6 to TRBJ2-7; D gene unclear. Germline V gene data show CDR1 as SGHVS and CDR2 as FNYEAQ. V lost 0 bases to trimming and J lost 0 bases, with 9 bases between them. The CDR3 is 15 amino acids. The CDR3 nucleotides read TGTGCCAGCAGCTTAGCTACAGATAGCTCCTACGAGCAGTACTTC. It specifies CASSLATDSSYEQYF.

The chain is built from TRBV2 and TRBJ2-3, with D unclear. Between the trimmed V and J ends, which lost 6 bases and 7 bases, there was a span of 14 bases. This CDR3 is 13 amino acids long. CDR1 and CDR2 (germline): SNHLY, FYNNEI. The CDR3 loop reads CASRRSEPYTQYF. The CDR3 DNA sequence: TGTGCCAGCAGACGAAGCGAGCCTTATACGCAGTATTTT.

The chain is built from TRBV18 and TRBJ2-5; D perhaps matches TRBD1 (7 bases). Trimming shortened V by 0 bases and J by 5 bases, and 10 bases separated the two germline ends. The germline V gene has CDR1 KGHSH and CDR2 LQKENI. The CDR3 contains 14 residues. Here the CDR3 DNA reads TGTGCCAGCTCACCACCGACAGGGAGGGAGACCCAGTACTTC. This gives the protein CASSPPTGRETQYF.

J is TRBJ2-7 and V is TRBV7-9, with D perhaps matching TRBD1 (5 bases). V was trimmed by 5 bases and J by 6 bases, leaving 14 bases between them. Germline V gives CDR1 SEHNR, CDR2 FQNEAQ (reference sequence). The CDR3 consists of 13 residues. The CDR3 loop is CASSHERGSEQYF. The CDR3 DNA reads TGTGCCAGCAGCCATGAAAGGGGATCCGAGCAGTACTTC.

The chain couples TRBV6-1 to TRBJ2-7; 8 positions match TRBD1. The junction had 14 bases not matched to a gene; V was cut back by 3 bases and J by 1 base. Germline CDR1 and CDR2: MNHNS and SASEGT. The CDR3 spans 18 residues. The CDR3 reads CASSDSLLFRGLSYEQYF. CDR3 DNA: TGTGCCAGCAGTGATTCTCTTTTGTTCAGGGGGCTATCCTACGAGCAGTACTTC.

This clonotype was detected only once. The J gene is TRBJ2-3, the V gene TRBV6-6; D remains unclear. The V gene lost 2 bases and the J gene lost 2 bases, with 8 bases spanning the gap. The germline CDR1 and CDR2 sequences are MNHNY and SVGAGI (reference sequence). The CDR3 runs to 14 residues. Written as DNA, the CDR3 is TGTGCCAGCAGTTACCCTGGAAACACAGATACGCAGTATTTT. This encodes CASSYPGNTDTQYF.

The chain combines TRBV28 with TRBJ2-3; 8 bases are a match to TRBD2. Germline trimming cut 10 bases from V and 6 bases from J; bases unmatched to any gene: 21. Germline CDR1 is MDHEN and CDR2 is SYDVKM. The CDR3 runs to 17 residues. CDR3 protein: CANQAAAGATPGDTQYF. CDR3 in DNA: TGTGCCAACCAGGCCGCAGCGGGGGCTACCCCGGGGGATACGCAGTATTTT. The full variable domain, rest sourced from reference TRBV28 and TRBJ2-3, is DVKVTQSSRYLVKRTGEKVFLECVQDMDHENMFWYRQDPGLGLRLIYFSYDVKMKEKGDIPEGYSVSREKKERFSLILESASTNQTSMYLCANQAAAGATPGDTQYFGPGTRLTVL.